A selection of T cell receptor beta chains follows, all from one sample in a study of blood T cell repertoires in COVID-19. Sequencing was performed with immunoSEQ multiplex PCR; in TCRdb, only in-frame clones are kept and a portion is missing. The table includes about 110,000 clones, 76% detected once. Sequenced input: peripheral blood. The receptors come from a man older than 75 with COVID-19, enrolled during active disease. Both conserved end residues are part of each CDR3. Fields, in order: CDR3 DNA, CDR3 protein, clone size, V gene, D gene, J gene. D genes are given only for firm matches. A row's size may be missing; if present it is once, few, many or a size class.

CDR3 DNA: TGTGCCAGCAGCTTAAATGACAGGGGGAGCTATGAGCAGTTCTTC
CDR3 protein: CASSLNDRGSYEQFF
clone size: once
V gene: TRBV7-3
D gene: TRBD1
J gene: TRBJ2-1

CDR3 DNA: TGCGCCAGTACTACAGGGCTCTCTGGAAACACCATATATTTT
CDR3 protein: CASTTGLSGNTIYF
clone size: few
V gene: TRBV5-1
D gene: .
J gene: TRBJ1-3

CDR3 DNA: TGTGCCAGCAGCTTAGACTGGACAGGGCGCTACACCTTC
CDR3 protein: CASSLDWTGRYTF
clone size: once
V gene: TRBV11-2
D gene: TRBD1
J gene: TRBJ1-2

CDR3 DNA: TGTGCCAGCAGCGGGCTTGACAGGGGGCTGGGCGGGGAGCTGTTTTTT
CDR3 protein: CASSGLDRGLGGELFF
clone size: once
V gene: TRBV9
D gene: TRBD1
J gene: TRBJ2-2

CDR3 DNA: TGTGCCACCAGTCCTAGCGGGAGTTATTCGGATACGCAGTATTTT
CDR3 protein: CATSPSGSYSDTQYF
clone size: .
V gene: TRBV24-1
D gene: TRBD2
J gene: TRBJ2-3

CDR3 DNA: TGTGCCAGCTCACCCTCCGGGGGGCGCACAGATACGCAGTATTTT
CDR3 protein: CASSPSGGRTDTQYF
clone size: .
V gene: TRBV18
D gene: .
J gene: TRBJ2-3

CDR3 DNA: TGTGCCAGCACCCCCGGGACAGGGCCTAACTATGGCTACACCTTC
CDR3 protein: CASTPGTGPNYGYTF
clone size: .
V gene: TRBV28
D gene: TRBD1
J gene: TRBJ1-2

CDR3 DNA: TGCGCCAGCAGTTTCAGCCAGGGGATTTACGAGCAGTACTTC
CDR3 protein: CASSFSQGIYEQYF
clone size: .
V gene: TRBV5-1
D gene: .
J gene: TRBJ2-7

CDR3 DNA: TGTGCCACCGGGATTATTCCAGATGAAAAACTGTTTTTT
CDR3 protein: CATGIIPDEKLFF
clone size: .
V gene: TRBV28
D gene: .
J gene: TRBJ1-4

CDR3 DNA: TGTGCCAGCACCCTCGGTCGGGTCGGCTACACCTTC
CDR3 protein: CASTLGRVGYTF
clone size: .
V gene: TRBV7-9
D gene: .
J gene: TRBJ1-2

CDR3 DNA: TGCGCCAGCAGCCAGGGGGGACTAGCGGGAAGTGAGCAGTTCTTC
CDR3 protein: CASSQGGLAGSEQFF
clone size: once
V gene: TRBV4-1
D gene: TRBD2
J gene: TRBJ2-1

CDR3 DNA: TGCAGTGCTGGTGGACAGGGGGCGACCAGAGCCAAAAACATTCAGTACTTC
CDR3 protein: CSAGGQGATRAKNIQYF
clone size: .
V gene: TRBV20-1
D gene: TRBD1
J gene: TRBJ2-4

CDR3 DNA: TGTGCCAGCAGTTACGACTCCGTAAACACTGAAGCTTTCTTT
CDR3 protein: CASSYDSVNTEAFF
clone size: .
V gene: TRBV6-5
D gene: .
J gene: TRBJ1-1

CDR3 DNA: TGTGCCAGCAGTTCGGGACAGTCGAATCAGCCCCAGCATTTT
CDR3 protein: CASSSGQSNQPQHF
clone size: once
V gene: TRBV6-5
D gene: TRBD1
J gene: TRBJ1-5

CDR3 DNA: TGTGCCAGCAGTCCTTACCGGGACAGGGATAACGAGCAGTACTTC
CDR3 protein: CASSPYRDRDNEQYF
clone size: once
V gene: TRBV6-5
D gene: TRBD1
J gene: TRBJ2-7

CDR3 DNA: TGCGCCAGCAGCCAAGATGCCCGGGGGTTCGATACCGGTCAGCCCCAGCATTTT
CDR3 protein: CASSQDARGFDTGQPQHF
clone size: .
V gene: TRBV4-3
D gene: .
J gene: TRBJ1-5

CDR3 DNA: TGCGCCTCGGGGACTAGCGGGAGTCACAATGAGCAGTTCTTC
CDR3 protein: CASGTSGSHNEQFF
clone size: once
V gene: TRBV4-3
D gene: TRBD2
J gene: TRBJ2-1

CDR3 DNA: TGTGCCAGCTCACAATATACCAGTAATGAGCAGTTCTTC
CDR3 protein: CASSQYTSNEQFF
clone size: .
V gene: TRBV18
D gene: .
J gene: TRBJ2-1

CDR3 DNA: TGTGCCAGCTTGCGGGAGGAGGGGGATACGCAGTATTTT
CDR3 protein: CASLREEGDTQYF
clone size: few
V gene: TRBV2
D gene: TRBD2
J gene: TRBJ2-3

CDR3 DNA: TGTGCCAGCAGCGTAGCCTCTAGCGGGTCCTACGAGCAGTACTTC
CDR3 protein: CASSVASSGSYEQYF
clone size: .
V gene: TRBV9
D gene: TRBD2
J gene: TRBJ2-7

CDR3 DNA: TGCGCCAGCAGCCACGGGGACCAAGAGACCCAGTACTTC
CDR3 protein: CASSHGDQETQYF
clone size: once
V gene: TRBV4-3
D gene: .
J gene: TRBJ2-5

CDR3 DNA: TGTGCCAGCAGCTTTGGATTGGTAGGGACTGAGGAAAAACTGTTTTTT
CDR3 protein: CASSFGLVGTEEKLFF
clone size: .
V gene: TRBV5-5
D gene: .
J gene: TRBJ1-4

CDR3 DNA: TGTGCCAGCAGTTCCATAGGAGGAGTTGGAAACACCATATATTTT
CDR3 protein: CASSSIGGVGNTIYF
clone size: .
V gene: TRBV6-6
D gene: .
J gene: TRBJ1-3

CDR3 DNA: TGTGCCAGCAGCTGGGGACAGGGGCTTGAGACCCAGTACTTC
CDR3 protein: CASSWGQGLETQYF
clone size: .
V gene: TRBV5-4
D gene: TRBD1
J gene: TRBJ2-5

CDR3 DNA: TGTGCCAGCAGCCCCGGGAGGGTTTACTATGGCTACACCTTC
CDR3 protein: CASSPGRVYYGYTF
clone size: .
V gene: TRBV2
D gene: .
J gene: TRBJ1-2

CDR3 DNA: TGTGCCACCGGACAGGGGGCTGGGGCCAACGTCCTGACTTTC
CDR3 protein: CATGQGAGANVLTF
clone size: once
V gene: TRBV19
D gene: TRBD1
J gene: TRBJ2-6

CDR3 DNA: TGTGCCAGCAGCTTTGGAGGCAGGGGGCATCGGGAGCAGTACTTC
CDR3 protein: CASSFGGRGHREQYF
clone size: .
V gene: TRBV5-4
D gene: TRBD1
J gene: TRBJ2-7

CDR3 DNA: TGTGCCAGCAGCCCCGCAGGGTCCCCAAAGTATCATGGCTACACCTTC
CDR3 protein: CASSPAGSPKYHGYTF
clone size: .
V gene: TRBV3-1/TRBV3-2
D gene: .
J gene: TRBJ1-2

CDR3 DNA: TGTGCCAGCAGTCTTCGCTGGGGGGATGAGCAGTTCTTC
CDR3 protein: CASSLRWGDEQFF
clone size: once
V gene: TRBV4-2
D gene: .
J gene: TRBJ2-1

CDR3 DNA: TGTGCCACCAGCAGACTCTCCGGGACAGGGATCGGACAGCCCCAGCATTTT
CDR3 protein: CATSRLSGTGIGQPQHF
clone size: .
V gene: TRBV15
D gene: TRBD1
J gene: TRBJ1-5

CDR3 DNA: TGTGCCAGCAGCGTAGAGGGGAGGGGAATCTACACCTTC
CDR3 protein: CASSVEGRGIYTF
clone size: .
V gene: TRBV9
D gene: .
J gene: TRBJ1-2

CDR3 DNA: TGTGCCAGCAGTACCCAGGGAATGAGGAATTCACCCCTCCACTTT
CDR3 protein: CASSTQGMRNSPLHF
clone size: once
V gene: TRBV6-5
D gene: .
J gene: TRBJ1-6

CDR3 DNA: TGTGCCACTTCCGGTAAGGGAGAGGGTCCCTGGGAGCAGTACTTC
CDR3 protein: CATSGKGEGPWEQYF
clone size: .
V gene: TRBV18
D gene: .
J gene: TRBJ2-7

CDR3 DNA: TGTGCCAGCAAAAGCGGCGGGTTTGCCTACGAGCAGTACTTC
CDR3 protein: CASKSGGFAYEQYF
clone size: few
V gene: TRBV6-5
D gene: .
J gene: TRBJ2-7

CDR3 DNA: TGTGCCAGCAGTTACACGAATATCGGGCAGTACTTC
CDR3 protein: CASSYTNIGQYF
clone size: few
V gene: TRBV6-2/TRBV6-3
D gene: .
J gene: TRBJ2-7

CDR3 DNA: TGTGCCAGCAGTTACTCCGACAGGTCGTCGAGAAACACCATATATTTT
CDR3 protein: CASSYSDRSSRNTIYF
clone size: once
V gene: TRBV6-2/TRBV6-3
D gene: .
J gene: TRBJ1-3

CDR3 DNA: TGTGCCAGCAGCAGCGGTGGGACAGGGTCCTACGAGCAGTACTTC
CDR3 protein: CASSSGGTGSYEQYF
clone size: .
V gene: TRBV27
D gene: TRBD1
J gene: TRBJ2-7

CDR3 DNA: TGTGCCAGCAGTTTAGGTTTAGGCAATCAGCCCCAGCATTTT
CDR3 protein: CASSLGLGNQPQHF
clone size: few
V gene: TRBV7-9
D gene: .
J gene: TRBJ1-5

CDR3 DNA: TGCGCCAGCAGCTTGGGGGACAGATTCACCGGGGAGCTGTTTTTT
CDR3 protein: CASSLGDRFTGELFF
clone size: few
V gene: TRBV5-1
D gene: TRBD1
J gene: TRBJ2-2

CDR3 DNA: TGTGCCAGCAGCCAAGATCCCGAAGAGACCCAGTACTTC
CDR3 protein: CASSQDPEETQYF
clone size: .
V gene: TRBV4-2
D gene: .
J gene: TRBJ2-5

CDR3 DNA: TGTGCCAGCAGACAGACTAGCGGGAAAGAAAGTCTCACAGATACGCAGTATTTT
CDR3 protein: CASRQTSGKESLTDTQYF
clone size: .
V gene: TRBV3-1/TRBV3-2
D gene: TRBD2
J gene: TRBJ2-3

CDR3 DNA: TGTGCCAGCAGCTACACTAGCGGGAGTGGGGGAGCCAAAAACATTCAGTACTTC
CDR3 protein: CASSYTSGSGGAKNIQYF
clone size: .
V gene: TRBV7-6
D gene: TRBD2
J gene: TRBJ2-4

CDR3 DNA: TGTGCCAGCATCTCAGCGGGGGTGGGAGAGACCCAGTACTTC
CDR3 protein: CASISAGVGETQYF
clone size: .
V gene: TRBV21-1
D gene: .
J gene: TRBJ2-5

CDR3 DNA: TGTGCCAGCAGTGACTCCCCGACAGGGGTTATGAACACTGAAGCTTTCTTT
CDR3 protein: CASSDSPTGVMNTEAFF
clone size: .
V gene: TRBV6-4
D gene: TRBD1
J gene: TRBJ1-1

CDR3 DNA: TGTGCCAGCAGCTTGACGGGAAGGAACACCGGGGAGCTGTTTTTT
CDR3 protein: CASSLTGRNTGELFF
clone size: .
V gene: TRBV5-8
D gene: .
J gene: TRBJ2-2

CDR3 DNA: TGTGCCAGCAGCGCCGACTTCGCCTCCTACAATGAGCAGTTCTTC
CDR3 protein: CASSADFASYNEQFF
clone size: few
V gene: TRBV7-2
D gene: .
J gene: TRBJ2-1

CDR3 DNA: TGCGCCAGCAGCTGGACCGGGACAGGGGATTTACAGCCCCAGCATTTT
CDR3 protein: CASSWTGTGDLQPQHF
clone size: .
V gene: TRBV4-1
D gene: TRBD1
J gene: TRBJ1-5

CDR3 DNA: TGTGCCAGCAGCTTAGAGAGGACTAGCGGTTACCAAGAGACCCAGTACTTC
CDR3 protein: CASSLERTSGYQETQYF
clone size: .
V gene: TRBV7-6
D gene: TRBD2
J gene: TRBJ2-5

CDR3 DNA: TGTGCCAGCAGCGACGGGGCCGGGAGGGCCCTGGGAGAGCAGTTCTTC
CDR3 protein: CASSDGAGRALGEQFF
clone size: .
V gene: TRBV7-3
D gene: TRBD2
J gene: TRBJ2-1

CDR3 DNA: TGTGCCAGCACCTACAGGTCTGGCTACACCTTC
CDR3 protein: CASTYRSGYTF
clone size: .
V gene: TRBV7-2
D gene: .
J gene: TRBJ1-2

CDR3 DNA: TGTGCCAGCAGCCAAGGGGACTTCCAAGAGACCCAGTACTTC
CDR3 protein: CASSQGDFQETQYF
clone size: .
V gene: TRBV9
D gene: .
J gene: TRBJ2-5

CDR3 DNA: TGTGCCAGCAGCCCCCAGGGCAACACTGAAGCTTTCTTT
CDR3 protein: CASSPQGNTEAFF
clone size: .
V gene: TRBV5-4
D gene: .
J gene: TRBJ1-1

CDR3 DNA: TGTGCCAGCAGTACTCCGGGGTCTGCTACGCAGTATTTT
CDR3 protein: CASSTPGSATQYF
clone size: once
V gene: TRBV6-5
D gene: .
J gene: TRBJ2-3